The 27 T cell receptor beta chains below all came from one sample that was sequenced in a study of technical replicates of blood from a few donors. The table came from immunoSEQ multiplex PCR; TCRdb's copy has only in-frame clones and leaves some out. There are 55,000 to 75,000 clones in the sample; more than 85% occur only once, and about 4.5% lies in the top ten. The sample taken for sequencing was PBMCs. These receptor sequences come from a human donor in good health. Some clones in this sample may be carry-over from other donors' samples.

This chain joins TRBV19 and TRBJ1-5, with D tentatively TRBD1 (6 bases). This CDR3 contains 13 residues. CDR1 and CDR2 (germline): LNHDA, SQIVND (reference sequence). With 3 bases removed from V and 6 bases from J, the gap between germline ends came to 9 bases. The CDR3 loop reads CASSIRDTQPQHF. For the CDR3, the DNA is TGTGCCAGTAGTATCAGGGACACTCAGCCCCAGCATTTT.

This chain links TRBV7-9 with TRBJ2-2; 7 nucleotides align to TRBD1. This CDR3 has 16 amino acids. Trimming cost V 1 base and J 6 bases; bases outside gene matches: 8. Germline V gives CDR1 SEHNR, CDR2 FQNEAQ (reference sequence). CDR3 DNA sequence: TGTGCCAGCAGCTTAGAAGGAAGGGGGCGAGCCGGGGAGCTGTTTTTT. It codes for CASSLEGRGRAGELFF.

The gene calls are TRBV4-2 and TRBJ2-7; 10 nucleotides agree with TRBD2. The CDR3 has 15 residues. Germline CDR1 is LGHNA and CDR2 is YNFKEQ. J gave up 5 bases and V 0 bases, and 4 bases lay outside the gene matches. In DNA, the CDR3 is TGTGCCAGCAGCCAAGATCCTAGCGGGGGCGACGAGCAGTACTTC. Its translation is CASSQDPSGGDEQYF.

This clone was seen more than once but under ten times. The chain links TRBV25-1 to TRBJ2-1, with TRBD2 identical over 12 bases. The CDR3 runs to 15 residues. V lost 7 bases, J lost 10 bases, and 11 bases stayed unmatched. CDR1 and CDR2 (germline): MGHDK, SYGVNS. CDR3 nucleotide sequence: TGTGCCAGCAACCTAGCGGGAGGGCGGGTTGAGGAGCAGTTCTTC. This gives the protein CASNLAGGRVEEQFF.

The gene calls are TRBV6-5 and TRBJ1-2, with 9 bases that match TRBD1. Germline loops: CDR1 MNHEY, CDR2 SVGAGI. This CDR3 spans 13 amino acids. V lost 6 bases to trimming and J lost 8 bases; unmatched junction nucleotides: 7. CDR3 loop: CASSTGGAGGYTF. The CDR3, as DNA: TGTGCCAGCAGCACAGGGGGCGCTGGGGGCTACACCTTC.

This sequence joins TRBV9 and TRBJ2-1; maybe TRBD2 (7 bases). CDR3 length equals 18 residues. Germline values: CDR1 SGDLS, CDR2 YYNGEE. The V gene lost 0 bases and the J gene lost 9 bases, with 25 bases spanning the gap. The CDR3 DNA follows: TGTGCCAGCAGCGTAGACAACACAAAAGGCCCTAGGGGGGGTGAGCAGTTCTTC. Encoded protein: CASSVDNTKGPRGGEQFF.

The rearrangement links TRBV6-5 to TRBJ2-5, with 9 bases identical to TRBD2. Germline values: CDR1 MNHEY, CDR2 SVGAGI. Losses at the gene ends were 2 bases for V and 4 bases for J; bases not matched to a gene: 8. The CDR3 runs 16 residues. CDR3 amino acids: CASSYLAGGGGETQYF. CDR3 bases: TGTGCCAGCAGTTACCTCGCGGGAGGGGGAGGAGAGACCCAGTACTTC.

The CDR3 reads CASSDGQGSYNEQFF. The CDR3, as DNA: TGTGCCAGCAGTGACGGGCAGGGGTCCTACAATGAGCAGTTCTTC. The V gene is TRBV6-4, the J gene TRBJ2-1, with D possibly matching TRBD1 (6 bases). Germline assignment: CDR1 MRHNA and CDR2 SNTAGT. V dropped 2 bases and J dropped 1 base, with 9 bases sitting between them. The CDR3 runs 15 residues.

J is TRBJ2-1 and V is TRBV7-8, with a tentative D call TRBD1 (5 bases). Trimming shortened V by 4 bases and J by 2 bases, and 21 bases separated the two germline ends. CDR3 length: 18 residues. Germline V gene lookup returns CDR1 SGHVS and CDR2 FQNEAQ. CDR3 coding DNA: TGTGCCAGCAGCTCCCTCGCGCGACAGCCCGCGGCCTACAATGAGCAGTTCTTC. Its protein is CASSSLARQPAAYNEQFF.

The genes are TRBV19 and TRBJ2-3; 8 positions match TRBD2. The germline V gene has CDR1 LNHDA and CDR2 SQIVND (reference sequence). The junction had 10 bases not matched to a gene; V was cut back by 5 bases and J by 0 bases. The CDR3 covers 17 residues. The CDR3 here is CASSQGFPSGSTDTQYF. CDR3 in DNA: TGTGCCAGTAGTCAGGGGTTTCCTAGCGGGAGCACAGATACGCAGTATTTT.

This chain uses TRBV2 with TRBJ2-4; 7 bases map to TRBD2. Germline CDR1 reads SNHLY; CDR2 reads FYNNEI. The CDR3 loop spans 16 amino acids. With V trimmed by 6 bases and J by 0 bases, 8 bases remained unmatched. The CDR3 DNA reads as TGTGCCAGCAGAACCGGGACTACTATAGCCAAAAACATTCAGTACTTC. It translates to CASRTGTTIAKNIQYF.

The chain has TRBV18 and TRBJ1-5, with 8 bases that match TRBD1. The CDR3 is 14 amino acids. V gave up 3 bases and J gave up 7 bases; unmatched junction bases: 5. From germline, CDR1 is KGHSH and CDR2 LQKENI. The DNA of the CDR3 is TGTGCCAGCTCACCCGGGACAGGAAAACAGCCCCAGCATTTT. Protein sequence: CASSPGTGKQPQHF.

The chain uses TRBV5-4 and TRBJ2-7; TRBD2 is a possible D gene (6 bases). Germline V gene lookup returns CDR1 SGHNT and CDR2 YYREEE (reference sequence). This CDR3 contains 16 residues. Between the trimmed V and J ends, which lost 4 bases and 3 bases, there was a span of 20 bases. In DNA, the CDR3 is TGTGCCAGCAGCCAGATGTTTAGGGACTCCCTCTACGAGCAGTACTTC. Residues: CASSQMFRDSLYEQYF.

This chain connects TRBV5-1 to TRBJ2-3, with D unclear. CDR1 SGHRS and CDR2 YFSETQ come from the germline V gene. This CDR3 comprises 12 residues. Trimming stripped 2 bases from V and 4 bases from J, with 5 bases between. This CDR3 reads CASSLLADTQYF. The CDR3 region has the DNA TGCGCCAGCAGCTTACTGGCAGATACGCAGTATTTT.

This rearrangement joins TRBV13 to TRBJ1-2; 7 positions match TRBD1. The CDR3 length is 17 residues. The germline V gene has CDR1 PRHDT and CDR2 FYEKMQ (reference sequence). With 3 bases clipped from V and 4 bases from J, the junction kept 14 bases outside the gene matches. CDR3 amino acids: CASSFDREGPLFYGYTF. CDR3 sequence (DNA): TGTGCCAGCAGCTTCGACAGGGAAGGGCCCCTCTTCTATGGCTACACCTTC. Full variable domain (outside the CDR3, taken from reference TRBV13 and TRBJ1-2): AAGVIQSPRHLIKEKRETATLKCYPIPRHDTVYWYQQGPGQDPQFLISFYEKMQSDKGSIPDRFSAQQFSDYHSELNMSSLELGDSALYFCASSFDREGPLFYGYTFGSGTRLTVV.

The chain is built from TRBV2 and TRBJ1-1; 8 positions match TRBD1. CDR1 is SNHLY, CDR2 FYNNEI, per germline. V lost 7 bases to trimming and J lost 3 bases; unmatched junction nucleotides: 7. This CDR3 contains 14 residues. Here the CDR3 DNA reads TGTGCCAGCAAAAAACAGGGGGAGGACACTGAAGCTTTCTTT. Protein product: CASKKQGEDTEAFF.

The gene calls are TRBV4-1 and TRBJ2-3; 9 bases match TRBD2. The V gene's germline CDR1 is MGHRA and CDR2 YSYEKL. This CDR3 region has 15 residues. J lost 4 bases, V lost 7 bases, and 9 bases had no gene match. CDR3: CASTGGGRGPDTQYF. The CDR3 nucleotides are TGCGCCAGCACGGGGGGCGGGAGGGGCCCAGATACGCAGTATTTT.

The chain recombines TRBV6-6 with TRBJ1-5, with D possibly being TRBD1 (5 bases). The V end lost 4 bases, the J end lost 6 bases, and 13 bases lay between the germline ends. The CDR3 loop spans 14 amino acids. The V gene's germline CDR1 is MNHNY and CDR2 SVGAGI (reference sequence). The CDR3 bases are TGTGCCAGCAGTTCTCCCGGGGGGGGTCAGCCCCAGCATTTT. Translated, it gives CASSSPGGGQPQHF.

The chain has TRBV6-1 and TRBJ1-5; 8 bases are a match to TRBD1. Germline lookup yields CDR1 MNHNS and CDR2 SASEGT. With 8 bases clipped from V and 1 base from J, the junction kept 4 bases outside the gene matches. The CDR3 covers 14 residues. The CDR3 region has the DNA TGTGCCAGCCAGGACAGGGTGAGCAATCAGCCCCAGCATTTT. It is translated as CASQDRVSNQPQHF.

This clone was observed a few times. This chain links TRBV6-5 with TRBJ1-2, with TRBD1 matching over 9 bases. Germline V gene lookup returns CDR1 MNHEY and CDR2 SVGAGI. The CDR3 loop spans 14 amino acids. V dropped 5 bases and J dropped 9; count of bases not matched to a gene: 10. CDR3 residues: CASSVSGQGGRYTF. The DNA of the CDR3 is TGTGCCAGCAGTGTATCGGGACAGGGAGGACGCTACACCTTC.

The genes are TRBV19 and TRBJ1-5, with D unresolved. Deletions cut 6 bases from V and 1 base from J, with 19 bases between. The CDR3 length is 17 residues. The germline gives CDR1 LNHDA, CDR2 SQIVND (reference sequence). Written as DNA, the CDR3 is TGTGCCAGTAGCCGAGAGGGATGGATGGACAGCAATCAGCCCCAGCATTTT. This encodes CASSREGWMDSNQPQHF.

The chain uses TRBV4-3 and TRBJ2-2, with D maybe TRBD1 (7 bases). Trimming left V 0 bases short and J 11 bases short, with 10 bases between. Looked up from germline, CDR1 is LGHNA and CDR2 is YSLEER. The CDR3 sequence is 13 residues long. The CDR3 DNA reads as TGCGCCAGCAGCCAAGATCAGGGGGGAGAGCTGTTTTTT. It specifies CASSQDQGGELFF.

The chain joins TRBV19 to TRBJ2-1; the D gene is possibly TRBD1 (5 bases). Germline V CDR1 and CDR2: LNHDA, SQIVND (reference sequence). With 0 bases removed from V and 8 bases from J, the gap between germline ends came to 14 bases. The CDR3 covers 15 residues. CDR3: CASSIDPREEDEQFF. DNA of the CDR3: TGTGCCAGTAGTATAGATCCCAGGGAAGAGGATGAGCAGTTCTTC.

Here the CDR3 DNA reads TGTGCCAGCAGCCTCATCTCGGGGAACACTGAAGCTTTCTTT. Its translation is CASSLISGNTEAFF. J is TRBJ1-1 and V is TRBV7-2; no clear D. The ends were cut back, 5 bases at V and 1 base at J, with 11 bases in the middle. Per the germline V gene, CDR1 is SGHTA and CDR2 is FQGNSA. CDR3 length equals 14 residues.

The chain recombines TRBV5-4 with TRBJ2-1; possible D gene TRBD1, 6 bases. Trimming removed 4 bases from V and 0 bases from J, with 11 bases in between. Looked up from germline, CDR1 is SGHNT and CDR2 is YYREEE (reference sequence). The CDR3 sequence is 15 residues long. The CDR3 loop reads CASSQDSLSYNEQFF. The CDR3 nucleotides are TGTGCCAGCAGCCAGGACAGCCTCTCCTACAATGAGCAGTTCTTC.

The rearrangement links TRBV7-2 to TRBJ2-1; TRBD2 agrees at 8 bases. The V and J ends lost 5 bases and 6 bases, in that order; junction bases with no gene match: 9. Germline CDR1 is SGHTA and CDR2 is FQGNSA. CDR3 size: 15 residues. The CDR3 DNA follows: TGTGCCAGCAGCCCAAACCGGGGGGGCCGCAATGAGCAGTTCTTC. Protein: CASSPNRGGRNEQFF.

The CDR3 loop reads CASSLRGPGTDTQYF. CDR3 DNA: TGCGCCAGCAGCTTGAGGGGGCCCGGCACAGATACGCAGTATTTT. The chain carries TRBV5-1 and TRBJ2-3; 7 bases fit TRBD1. Germline CDR1 and CDR2: SGHRS and YFSETQ. This CDR3 contains 15 residues. V gave up 1 base and J gave up 1 base; unmatched junction bases: 3.